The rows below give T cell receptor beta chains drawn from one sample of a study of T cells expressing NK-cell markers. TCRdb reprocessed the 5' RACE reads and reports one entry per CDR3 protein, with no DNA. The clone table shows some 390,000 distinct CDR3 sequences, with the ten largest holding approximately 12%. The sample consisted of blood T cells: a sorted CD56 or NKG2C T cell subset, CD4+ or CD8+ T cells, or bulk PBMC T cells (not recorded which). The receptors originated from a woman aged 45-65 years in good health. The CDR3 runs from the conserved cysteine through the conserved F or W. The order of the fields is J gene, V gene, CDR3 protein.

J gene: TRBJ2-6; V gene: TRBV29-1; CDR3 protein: CSVEVDAGTGPGGANVLTF
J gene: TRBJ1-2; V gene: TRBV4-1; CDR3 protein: CASSKQGFYGYTF
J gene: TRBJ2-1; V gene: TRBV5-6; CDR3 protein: CASSGITGNEQFF
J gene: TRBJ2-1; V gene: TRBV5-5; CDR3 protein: CASSLGLAGAYEQFF
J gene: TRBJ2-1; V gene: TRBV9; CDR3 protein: CASSVGLADDNEQFF
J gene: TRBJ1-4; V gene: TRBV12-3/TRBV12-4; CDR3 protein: CASSFVLGPTNEKLFF
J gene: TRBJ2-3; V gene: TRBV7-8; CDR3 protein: CASSPRLGGTDTQYF
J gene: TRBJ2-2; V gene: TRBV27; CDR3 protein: CASRGGVGNTGELFF
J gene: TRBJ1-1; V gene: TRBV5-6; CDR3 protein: CASSSGTGFSYTEAFF
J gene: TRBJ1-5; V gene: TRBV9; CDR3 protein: CASSAPGQGFPLGQPQHF
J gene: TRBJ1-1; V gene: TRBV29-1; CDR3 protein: CSAAGSATEAFF
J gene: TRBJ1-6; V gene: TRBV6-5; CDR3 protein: CASRGQAYNSPLHF
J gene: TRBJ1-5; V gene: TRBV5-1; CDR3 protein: CASSLDGNQPQHF
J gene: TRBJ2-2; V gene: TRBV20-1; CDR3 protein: CSATDSGRVTGELFF
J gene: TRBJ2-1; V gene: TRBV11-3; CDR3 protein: CASSLEGARNYNEQFF
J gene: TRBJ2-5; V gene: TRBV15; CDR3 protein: CATSREEPQETQYF
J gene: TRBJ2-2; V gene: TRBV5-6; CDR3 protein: CASSLAGGHAGELFF
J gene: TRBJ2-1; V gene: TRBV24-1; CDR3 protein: CATSDLDREDEQFF
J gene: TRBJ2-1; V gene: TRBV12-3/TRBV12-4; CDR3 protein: CASSTEGYNEQFF
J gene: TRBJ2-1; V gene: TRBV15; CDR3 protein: CATSRAGGARINEQFF
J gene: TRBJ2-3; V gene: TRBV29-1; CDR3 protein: CSVPLPSTDTQYF
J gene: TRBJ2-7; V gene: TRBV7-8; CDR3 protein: CASTQTPPGTRYYEQYF
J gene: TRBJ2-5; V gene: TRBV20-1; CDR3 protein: CSARALILAGAWETQYF
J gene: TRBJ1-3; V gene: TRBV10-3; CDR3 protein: CAIKERGSGNTIYF
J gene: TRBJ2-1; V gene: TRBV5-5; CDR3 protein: CASSLSGSGTNEQFF
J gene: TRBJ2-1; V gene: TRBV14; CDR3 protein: CASSLIAGGGNEQFF
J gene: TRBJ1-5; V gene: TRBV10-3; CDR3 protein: CAISPQRWPQHF
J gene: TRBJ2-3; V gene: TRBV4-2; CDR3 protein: CASSQAPKRGTSGSPRVDTQYF
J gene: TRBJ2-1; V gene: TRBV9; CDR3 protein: CASSVGTVNNEQFF
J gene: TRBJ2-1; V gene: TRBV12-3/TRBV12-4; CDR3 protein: CAILISGRADLAYNEQFF
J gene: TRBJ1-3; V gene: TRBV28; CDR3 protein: CASSPTGVGNTIYF
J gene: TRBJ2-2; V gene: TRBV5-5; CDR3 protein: CASSLSGGTNTGELFF
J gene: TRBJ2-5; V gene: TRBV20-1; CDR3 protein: CSLQTSDQETQYF
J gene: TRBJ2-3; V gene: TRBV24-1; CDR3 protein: CATSDFRGDSRVTDTQYF
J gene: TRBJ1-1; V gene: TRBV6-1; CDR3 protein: CASNRTPLGTEAFF
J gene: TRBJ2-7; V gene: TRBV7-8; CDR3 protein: CASSAGTSGSWYEQYF
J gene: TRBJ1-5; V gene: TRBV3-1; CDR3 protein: CASSQDLGRGQPQHF
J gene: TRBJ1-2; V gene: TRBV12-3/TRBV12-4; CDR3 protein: CASSPRQGDYGYTF
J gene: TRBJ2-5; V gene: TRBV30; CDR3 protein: CAWSDGARETQYF
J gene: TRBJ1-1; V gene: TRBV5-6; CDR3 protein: CASSFHPGMAFF
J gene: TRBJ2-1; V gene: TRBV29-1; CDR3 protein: CSVEDLSGSSDEQFF